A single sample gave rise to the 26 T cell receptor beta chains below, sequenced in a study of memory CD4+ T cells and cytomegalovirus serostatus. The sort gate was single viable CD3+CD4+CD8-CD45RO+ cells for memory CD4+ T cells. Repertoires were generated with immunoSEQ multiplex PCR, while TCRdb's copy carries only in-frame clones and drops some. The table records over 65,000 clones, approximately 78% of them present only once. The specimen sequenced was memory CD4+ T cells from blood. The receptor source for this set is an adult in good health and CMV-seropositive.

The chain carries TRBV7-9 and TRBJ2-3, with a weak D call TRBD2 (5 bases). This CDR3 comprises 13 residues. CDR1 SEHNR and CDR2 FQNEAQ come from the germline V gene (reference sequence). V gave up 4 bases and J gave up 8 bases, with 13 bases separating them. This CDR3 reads CASSSRGPATQYF. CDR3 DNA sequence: TGTGCCAGCAGCTCCCGAGGGCCCGCTACGCAGTATTTT.

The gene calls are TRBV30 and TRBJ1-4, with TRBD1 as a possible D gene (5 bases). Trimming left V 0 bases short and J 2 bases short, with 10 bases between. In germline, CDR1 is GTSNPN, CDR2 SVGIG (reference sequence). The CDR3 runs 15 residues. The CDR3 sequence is CAWSVRGGTNEKLFF. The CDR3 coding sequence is TGTGCCTGGAGTGTACGGGGGGGTACTAATGAAAAACTGTTTTTT.

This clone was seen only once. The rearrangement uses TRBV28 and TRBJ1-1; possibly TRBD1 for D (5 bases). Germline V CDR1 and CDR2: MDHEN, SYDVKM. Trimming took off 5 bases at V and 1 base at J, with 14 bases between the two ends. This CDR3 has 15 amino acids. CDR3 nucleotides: TGTGCCAGCAGTCCGCAGGGTTTCGGGAACACTGAAGCTTTCTTT. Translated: CASSPQGFGNTEAFF.

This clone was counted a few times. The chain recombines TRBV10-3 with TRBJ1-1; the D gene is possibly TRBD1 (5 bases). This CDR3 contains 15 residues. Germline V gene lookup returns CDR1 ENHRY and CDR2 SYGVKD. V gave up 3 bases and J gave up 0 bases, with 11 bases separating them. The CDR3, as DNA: TGTGCCATCAGTGATGGAGGGGCGGTGAACACTGAAGCTTTCTTT. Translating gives CAISDGGAVNTEAFF.

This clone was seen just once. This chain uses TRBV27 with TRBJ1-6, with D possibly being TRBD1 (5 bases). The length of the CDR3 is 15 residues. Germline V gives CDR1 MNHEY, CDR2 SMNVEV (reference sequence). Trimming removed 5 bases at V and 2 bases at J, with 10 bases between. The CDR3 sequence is CASSPRGPYNSPLHF. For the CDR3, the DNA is TGTGCCAGCAGTCCCCGGGGACCCTATAATTCACCCCTCCACTTT.

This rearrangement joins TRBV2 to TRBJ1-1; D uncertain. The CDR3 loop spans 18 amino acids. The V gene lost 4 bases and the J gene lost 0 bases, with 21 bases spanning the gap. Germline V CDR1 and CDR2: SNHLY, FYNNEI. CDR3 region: CASSVPRWPLQMNTEAFF. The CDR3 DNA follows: TGTGCCAGCAGTGTTCCCAGGTGGCCTTTGCAAATGAACACTGAAGCTTTCTTT. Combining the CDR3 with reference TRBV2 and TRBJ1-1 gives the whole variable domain EPEVTQTPSHQVTQMGQEVILRCVPISNHLYFYWYRQILGQKVEFLVSFYNNEISEKSEIFDDQFSVERPDGSNFTLKIRSTKLEDSAMYFCASSVPRWPLQMNTEAFFGQGTRLTVV.

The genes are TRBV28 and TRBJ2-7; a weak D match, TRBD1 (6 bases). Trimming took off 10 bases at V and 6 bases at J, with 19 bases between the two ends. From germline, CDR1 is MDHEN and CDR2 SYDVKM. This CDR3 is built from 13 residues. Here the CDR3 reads CATLRGSPAEQYF. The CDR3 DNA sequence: TGTGCCACCCTCAGGGGTTCCCCCGCCGAGCAGTACTTC.

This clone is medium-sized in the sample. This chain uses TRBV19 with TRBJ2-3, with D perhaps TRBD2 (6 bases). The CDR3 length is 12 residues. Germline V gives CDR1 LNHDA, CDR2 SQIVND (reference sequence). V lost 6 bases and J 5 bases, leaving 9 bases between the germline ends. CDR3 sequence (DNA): TGTGCCAGTAGGATTAGCGGAGATACGCAGTATTTT. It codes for CASRISGDTQYF.

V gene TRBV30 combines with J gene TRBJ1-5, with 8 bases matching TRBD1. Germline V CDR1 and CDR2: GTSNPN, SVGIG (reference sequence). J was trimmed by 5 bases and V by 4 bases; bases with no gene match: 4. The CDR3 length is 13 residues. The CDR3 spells CAWTQGGDQPQHF. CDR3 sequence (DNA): TGTGCCTGGACACAGGGGGGAGATCAGCCCCAGCATTTT.

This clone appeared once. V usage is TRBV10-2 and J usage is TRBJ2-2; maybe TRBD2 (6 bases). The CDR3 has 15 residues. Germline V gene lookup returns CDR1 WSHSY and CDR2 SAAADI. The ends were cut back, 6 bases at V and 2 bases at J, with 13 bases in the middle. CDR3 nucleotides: TGCGCCAGCAGGTCCGGGGGTTCCAACACCGGGGAGCTGTTTTTT. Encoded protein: CASRSGGSNTGELFF.

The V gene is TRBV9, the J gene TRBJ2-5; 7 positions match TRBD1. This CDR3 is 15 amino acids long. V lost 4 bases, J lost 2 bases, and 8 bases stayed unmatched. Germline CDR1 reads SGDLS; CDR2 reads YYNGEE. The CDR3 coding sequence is TGTGCCAGCAGCTTTGGGACAGACACTCAAGAGACCCAGTACTTC. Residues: CASSFGTDTQETQYF.

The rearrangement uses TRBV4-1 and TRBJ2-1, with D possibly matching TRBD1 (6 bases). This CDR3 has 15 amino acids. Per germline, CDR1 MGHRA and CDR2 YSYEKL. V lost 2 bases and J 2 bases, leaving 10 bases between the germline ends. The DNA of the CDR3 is TGCGCCAGCAGCCAAACGACAGGAACCTACAATGAGCAGTTCTTC. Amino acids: CASSQTTGTYNEQFF.

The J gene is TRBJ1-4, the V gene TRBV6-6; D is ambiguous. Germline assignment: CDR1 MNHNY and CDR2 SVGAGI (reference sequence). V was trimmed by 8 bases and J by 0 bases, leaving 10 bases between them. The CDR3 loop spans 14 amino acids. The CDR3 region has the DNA TGTGCCAGCGGCCGGTCTCCAACTAATGAAAAACTGTTTTTT. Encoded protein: CASGRSPTNEKLFF.

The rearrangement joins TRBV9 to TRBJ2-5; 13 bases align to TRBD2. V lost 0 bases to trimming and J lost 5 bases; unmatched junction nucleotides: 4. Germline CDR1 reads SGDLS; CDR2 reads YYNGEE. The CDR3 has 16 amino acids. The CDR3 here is CASSVGTSGSYETQYF. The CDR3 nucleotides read TGTGCCAGCAGCGTAGGGACTAGCGGGAGTTACGAGACCCAGTACTTC.

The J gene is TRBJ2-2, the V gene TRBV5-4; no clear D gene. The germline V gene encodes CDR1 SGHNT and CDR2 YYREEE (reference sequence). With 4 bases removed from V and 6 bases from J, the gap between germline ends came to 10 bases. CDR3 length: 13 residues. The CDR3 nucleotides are TGTGCCAGCAGCATAGATAGGGCCGGGGAGCTGTTTTTT. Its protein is CASSIDRAGELFF.

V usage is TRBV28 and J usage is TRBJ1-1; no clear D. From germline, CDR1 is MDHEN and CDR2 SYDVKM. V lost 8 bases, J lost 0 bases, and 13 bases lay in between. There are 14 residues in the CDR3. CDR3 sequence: CASWEQTMNTEAFF. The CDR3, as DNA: TGTGCCAGCTGGGAGCAGACCATGAACACTGAAGCTTTCTTT.

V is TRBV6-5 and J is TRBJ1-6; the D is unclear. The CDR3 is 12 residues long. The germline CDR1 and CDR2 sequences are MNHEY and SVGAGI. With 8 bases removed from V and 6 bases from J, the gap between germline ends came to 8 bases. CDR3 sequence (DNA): TGTGCCAGCCGGCGAGGTAATTCACCCCTCCACTTT. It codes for CASRRGNSPLHF.

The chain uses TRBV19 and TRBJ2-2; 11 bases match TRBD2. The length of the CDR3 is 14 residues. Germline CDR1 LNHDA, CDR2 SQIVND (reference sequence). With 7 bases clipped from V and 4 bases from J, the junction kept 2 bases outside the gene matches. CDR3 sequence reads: CASTGTSGTGELFF. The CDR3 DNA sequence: TGTGCCAGTACGGGGACTAGCGGCACCGGGGAGCTGTTTTTT. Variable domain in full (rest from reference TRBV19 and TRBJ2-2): DGGITQSPKYLFRKEGQNVTLSCEQNLNHDAMYWYRQDPGQGLRLIYYSQIVNDFQKGDIAEGYSVSREKKESFPLTVTSAQKNPTAFYLCASTGTSGTGELFFGEGSRLTVL.

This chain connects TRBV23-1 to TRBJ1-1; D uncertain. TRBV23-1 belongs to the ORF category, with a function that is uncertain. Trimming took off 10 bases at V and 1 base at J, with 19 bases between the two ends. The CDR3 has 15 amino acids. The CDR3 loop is CATPPKEPSNTEAFF. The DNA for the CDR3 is TGCGCCACCCCCCCGAAGGAGCCTTCGAACACTGAAGCTTTCTTT.

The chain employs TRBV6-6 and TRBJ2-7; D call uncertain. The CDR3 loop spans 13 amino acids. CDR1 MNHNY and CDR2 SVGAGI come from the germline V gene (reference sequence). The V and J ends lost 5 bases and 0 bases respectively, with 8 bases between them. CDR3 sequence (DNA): TGTGCCAGCAGTCTACCTGGCTCCTACGAGCAGTACTTC. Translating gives CASSLPGSYEQYF.

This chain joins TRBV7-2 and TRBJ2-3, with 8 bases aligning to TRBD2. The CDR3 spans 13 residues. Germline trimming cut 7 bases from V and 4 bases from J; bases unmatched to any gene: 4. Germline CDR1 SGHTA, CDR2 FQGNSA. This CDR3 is CASTGLAADTQYF. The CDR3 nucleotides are TGTGCCAGCACCGGACTAGCCGCAGATACGCAGTATTTT.

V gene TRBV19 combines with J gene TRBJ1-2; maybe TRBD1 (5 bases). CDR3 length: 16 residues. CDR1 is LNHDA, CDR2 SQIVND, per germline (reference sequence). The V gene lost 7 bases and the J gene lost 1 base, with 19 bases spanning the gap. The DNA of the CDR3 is TGTGCCAGTACCCCGCTTATTCGACAGCTTAACTATGGCTACACCTTC. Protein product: CASTPLIRQLNYGYTF.

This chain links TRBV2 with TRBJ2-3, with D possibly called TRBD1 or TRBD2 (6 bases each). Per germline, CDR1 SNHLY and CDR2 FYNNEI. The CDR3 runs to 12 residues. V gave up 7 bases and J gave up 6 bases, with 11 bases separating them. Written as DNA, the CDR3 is TGTGCCAGCACCCGGGGGCCGGATACGCAGTATTTT. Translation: CASTRGPDTQYF. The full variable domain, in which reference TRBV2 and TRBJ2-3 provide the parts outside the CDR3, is EPEVTQTPSHQVTQMGQEVILRCVPISNHLYFYWYRQILGQKVEFLVSFYNNEISEKSEIFDDQFSVERPDGSNFTLKIRSTKLEDSAMYFCASTRGPDTQYFGPGTRLTVL.

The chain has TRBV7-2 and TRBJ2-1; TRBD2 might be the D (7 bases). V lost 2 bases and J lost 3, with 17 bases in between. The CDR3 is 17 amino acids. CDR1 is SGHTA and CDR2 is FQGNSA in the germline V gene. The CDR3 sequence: CASSLWGGEGGYNEQFF. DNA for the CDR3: TGTGCCAGCAGCTTATGGGGAGGGGAAGGGGGCTACAATGAGCAGTTCTTC.

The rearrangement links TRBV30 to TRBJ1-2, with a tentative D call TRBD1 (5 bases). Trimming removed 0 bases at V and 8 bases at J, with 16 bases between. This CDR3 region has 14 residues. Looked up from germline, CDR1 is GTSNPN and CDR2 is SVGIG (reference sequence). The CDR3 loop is CAWSVITRGEGYTF. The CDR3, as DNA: TGTGCCTGGAGTGTAATTACCCGGGGGGAAGGCTACACCTTC. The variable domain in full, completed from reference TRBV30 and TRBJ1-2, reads SQTIHQWPATLVQPVGSPLSLECTVEGTSNPNLYWYRQAAGRGLQLLFYSVGIGQISSEVPQNLSASRPQDRQFILSSKKLLLSDSGFYLCAWSVITRGEGYTFGSGTRLTVV.

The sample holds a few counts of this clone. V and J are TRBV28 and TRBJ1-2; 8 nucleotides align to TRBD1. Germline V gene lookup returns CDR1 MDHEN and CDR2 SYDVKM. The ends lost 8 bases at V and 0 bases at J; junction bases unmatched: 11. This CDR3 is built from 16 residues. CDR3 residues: CASLGDRTPANYGYTF. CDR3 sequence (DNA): TGTGCCAGCCTGGGGGACAGGACCCCGGCTAACTATGGCTACACCTTC.